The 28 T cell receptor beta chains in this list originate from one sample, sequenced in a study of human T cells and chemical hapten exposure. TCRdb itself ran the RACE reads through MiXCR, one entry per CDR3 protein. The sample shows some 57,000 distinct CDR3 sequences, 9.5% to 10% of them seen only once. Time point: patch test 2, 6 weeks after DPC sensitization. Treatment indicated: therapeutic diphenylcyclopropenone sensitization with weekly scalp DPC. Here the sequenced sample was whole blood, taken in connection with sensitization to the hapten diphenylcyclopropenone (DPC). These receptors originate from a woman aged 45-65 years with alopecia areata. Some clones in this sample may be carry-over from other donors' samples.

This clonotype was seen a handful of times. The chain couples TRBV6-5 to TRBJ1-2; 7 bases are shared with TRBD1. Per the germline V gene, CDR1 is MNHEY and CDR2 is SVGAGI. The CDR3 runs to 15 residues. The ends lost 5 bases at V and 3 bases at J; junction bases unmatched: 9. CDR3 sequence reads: CASSPGQLGDYGYTF. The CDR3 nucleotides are TGTGCCAGCAGTCCGGGACAGCTAGGGGACTATGGCTACACCTTC.

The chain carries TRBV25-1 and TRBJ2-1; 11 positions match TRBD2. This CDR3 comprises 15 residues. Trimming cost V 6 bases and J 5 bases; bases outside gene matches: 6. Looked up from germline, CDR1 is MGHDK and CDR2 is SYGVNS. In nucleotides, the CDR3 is TGTGCCAGCAGCGGTAGCGGGAGGGCCCACAATGAGCAGTTCTTC. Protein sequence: CASSGSGRAHNEQFF.

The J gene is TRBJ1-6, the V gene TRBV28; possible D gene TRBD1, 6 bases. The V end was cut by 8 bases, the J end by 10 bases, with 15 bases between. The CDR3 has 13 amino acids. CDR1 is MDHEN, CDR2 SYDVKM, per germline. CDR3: CASSNGGTSPLHF. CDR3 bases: TGTGCCAGCTCGAACGGGGGGACATCACCCCTCCACTTT.

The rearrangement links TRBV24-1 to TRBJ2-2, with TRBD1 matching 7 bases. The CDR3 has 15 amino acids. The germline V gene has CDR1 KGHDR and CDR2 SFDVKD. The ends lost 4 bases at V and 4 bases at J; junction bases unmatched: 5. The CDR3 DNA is TGTGCCACCAGTGACAGGGGGAAGGTCACCGGGGAGCTGTTTTTT. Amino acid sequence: CATSDRGKVTGELFF.

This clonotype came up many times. CDR3 amino acids: CASRGRAINQPQHF. For the CDR3, the DNA is TGTGCCAGCAGGGGGAGGGCGATTAATCAGCCCCAGCATTTT. The chain couples TRBV2 to TRBJ1-5; D is uncertain. The CDR3 consists of 14 residues. The germline CDR1 and CDR2 sequences are SNHLY and FYNNEI. V dropped 6 bases and J dropped 4 bases, with 13 bases sitting between them.

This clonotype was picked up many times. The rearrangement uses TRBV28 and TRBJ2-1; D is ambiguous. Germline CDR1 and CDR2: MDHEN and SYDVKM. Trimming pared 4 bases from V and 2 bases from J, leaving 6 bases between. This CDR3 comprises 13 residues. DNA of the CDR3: TGTGCCAGCAGTTCAGAAACCTACAATGAGCAGTTCTTC. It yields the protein CASSSETYNEQFF.

The CDR3 sequence is CASSPREIWGSGTEAFF. In DNA form, the CDR3 reads TGTGCCAGCTCGCCGCGGGAGATTTGGGGGAGTGGGACTGAAGCTTTCTTT. This chain uses TRBV18 with TRBJ1-1, with D perhaps matching TRBD1 (5 bases). The germline CDR1 and CDR2 sequences are KGHSH and LQKENI. The germline V and J ends were trimmed by 6 bases and 5 bases, with 25 bases remaining between them. CDR3 length equals 17 residues. The full variable domain, completed using reference TRBV18 and TRBJ1-1, is NAGVMQNPRHLVRRRGQEARLRCSPMKGHSHVYWYRQLPEEGLKFMVYLQKENIIDESGMPKERFSAEFPKEGPSILRIQQVVRGDSAAYFCASSPREIWGSGTEAFFGQGTRLTVV.

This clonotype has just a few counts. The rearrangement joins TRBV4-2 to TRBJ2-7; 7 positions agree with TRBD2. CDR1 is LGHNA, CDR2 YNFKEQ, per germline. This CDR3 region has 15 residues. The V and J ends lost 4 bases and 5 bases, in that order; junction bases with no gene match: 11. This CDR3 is CASSPQFRRGNEQYF. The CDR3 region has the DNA TGTGCCAGCAGCCCACAGTTTAGGCGGGGGAACGAGCAGTACTTC.

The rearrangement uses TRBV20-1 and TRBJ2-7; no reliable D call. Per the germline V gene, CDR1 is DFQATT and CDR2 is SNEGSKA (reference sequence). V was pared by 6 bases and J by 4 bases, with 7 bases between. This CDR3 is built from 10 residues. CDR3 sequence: CSAAGYEQYF. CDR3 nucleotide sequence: TGCAGTGCCGCTGGTTACGAGCAGTACTTC.

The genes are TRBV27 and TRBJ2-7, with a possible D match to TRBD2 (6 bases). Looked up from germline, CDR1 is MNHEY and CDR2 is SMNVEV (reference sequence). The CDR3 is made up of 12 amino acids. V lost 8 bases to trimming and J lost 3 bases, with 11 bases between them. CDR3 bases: TGTGCCAGCGGGACTGATTACTACGAGCAGTACTTC. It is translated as CASGTDYYEQYF.

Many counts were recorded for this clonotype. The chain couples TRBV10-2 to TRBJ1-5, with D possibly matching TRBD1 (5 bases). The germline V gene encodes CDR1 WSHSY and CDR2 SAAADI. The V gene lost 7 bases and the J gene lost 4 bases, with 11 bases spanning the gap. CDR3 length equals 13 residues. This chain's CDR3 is CASTGRENQPQHF. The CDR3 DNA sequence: TGCGCCAGCACTGGCAGGGAGAATCAGCCCCAGCATTTT.

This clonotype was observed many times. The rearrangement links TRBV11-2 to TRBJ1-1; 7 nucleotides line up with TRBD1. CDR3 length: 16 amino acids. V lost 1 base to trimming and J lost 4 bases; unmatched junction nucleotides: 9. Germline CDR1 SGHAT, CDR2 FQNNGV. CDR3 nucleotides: TGTGCCAGCAGCTTAGGCCCCCTCACAGGGGCCACTGAAGCTTTCTTT. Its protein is CASSLGPLTGATEAFF.

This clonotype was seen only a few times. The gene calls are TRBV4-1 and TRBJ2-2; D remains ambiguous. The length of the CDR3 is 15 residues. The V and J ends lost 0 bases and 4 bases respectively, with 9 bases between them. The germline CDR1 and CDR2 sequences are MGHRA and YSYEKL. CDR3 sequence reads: CASSQDLTTTGELFF. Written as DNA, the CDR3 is TGCGCCAGCAGCCAAGATCTCACGACCACCGGGGAGCTGTTTTTT.

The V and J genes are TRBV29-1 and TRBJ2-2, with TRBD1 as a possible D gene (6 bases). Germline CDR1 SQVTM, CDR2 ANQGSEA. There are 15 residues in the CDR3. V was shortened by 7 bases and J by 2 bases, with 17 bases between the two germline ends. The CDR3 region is CSARRTGPNTGELFF. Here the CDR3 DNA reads TGCAGCGCCCGGCGAACAGGGCCTAACACCGGGGAGCTGTTTTTT.

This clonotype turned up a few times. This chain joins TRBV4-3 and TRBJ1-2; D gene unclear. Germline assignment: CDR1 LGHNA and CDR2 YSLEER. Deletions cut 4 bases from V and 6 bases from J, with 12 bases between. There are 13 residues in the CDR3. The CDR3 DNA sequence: TGCGCCAGCAGCCCAACTACGGCGGATGGCTACACCTTC. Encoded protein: CASSPTTADGYTF.

CDR3 amino acids: CASSLAGTNTGELFF. The CDR3 bases are TGTGCCAGCAGCTTAGCCGGGACCAACACCGGGGAGCTGTTTTTT. The V call is TRBV7-9, the J call TRBJ2-2, with D possibly being TRBD1 or TRBD2 (5 bases each). Trimming left V 0 bases short and J 2 bases short, with 7 bases between. Germline V gene sequence: CDR1 SEHNR, CDR2 FQNEAQ (reference sequence). This CDR3 has 15 amino acids.

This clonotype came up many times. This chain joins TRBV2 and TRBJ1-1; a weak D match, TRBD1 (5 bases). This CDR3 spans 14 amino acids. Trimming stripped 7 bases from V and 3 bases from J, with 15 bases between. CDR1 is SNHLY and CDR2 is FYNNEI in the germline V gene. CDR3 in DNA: TGTGCCAGCAAAACAGGTCTCGCGGACACTGAAGCTTTCTTT. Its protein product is CASKTGLADTEAFF.

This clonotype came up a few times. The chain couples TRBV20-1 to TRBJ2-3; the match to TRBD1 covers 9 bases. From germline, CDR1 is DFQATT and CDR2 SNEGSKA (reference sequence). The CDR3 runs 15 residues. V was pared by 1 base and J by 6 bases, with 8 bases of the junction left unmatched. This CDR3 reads CSARANRGLRDTQYF. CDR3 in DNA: TGCAGTGCTAGAGCCAACAGGGGGCTGAGGGATACGCAGTATTTT.

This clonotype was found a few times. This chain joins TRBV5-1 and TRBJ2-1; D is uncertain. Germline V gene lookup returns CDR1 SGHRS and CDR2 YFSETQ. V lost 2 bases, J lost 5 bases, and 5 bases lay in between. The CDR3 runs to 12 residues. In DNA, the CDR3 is TGCGCCAGCAGCTTTGGCCACAATGAGCAGTTCTTC. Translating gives CASSFGHNEQFF.

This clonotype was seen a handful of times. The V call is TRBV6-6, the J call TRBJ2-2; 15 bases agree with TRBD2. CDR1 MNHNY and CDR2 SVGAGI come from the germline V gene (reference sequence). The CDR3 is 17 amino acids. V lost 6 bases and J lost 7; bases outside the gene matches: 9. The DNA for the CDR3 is TGTGCCAGCAGAAACGGACTAGCGGGAGGGCCTATCGGGGAGCTGTTTTTT. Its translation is CASRNGLAGGPIGELFF.

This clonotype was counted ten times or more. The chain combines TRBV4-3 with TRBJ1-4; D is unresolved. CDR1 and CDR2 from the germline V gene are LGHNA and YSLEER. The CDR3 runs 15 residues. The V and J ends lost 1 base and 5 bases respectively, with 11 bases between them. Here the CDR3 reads CASSQVGIGNEKLFF. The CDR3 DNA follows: TGCGCCAGCAGCCAAGTAGGGATTGGGAATGAAAAACTGTTTTTT.

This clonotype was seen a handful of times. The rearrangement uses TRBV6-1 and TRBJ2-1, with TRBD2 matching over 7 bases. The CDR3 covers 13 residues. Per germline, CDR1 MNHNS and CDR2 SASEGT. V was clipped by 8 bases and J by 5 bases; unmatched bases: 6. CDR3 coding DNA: TGTGCCAGCCCAGGACTAGTCCACAATGAGCAGTTCTTC. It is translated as CASPGLVHNEQFF.

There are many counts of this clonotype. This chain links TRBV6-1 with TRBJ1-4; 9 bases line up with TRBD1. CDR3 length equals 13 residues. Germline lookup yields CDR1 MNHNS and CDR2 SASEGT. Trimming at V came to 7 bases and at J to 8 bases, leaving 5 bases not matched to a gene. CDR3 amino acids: CASKRDRVEKLFF. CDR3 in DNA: TGTGCCAGCAAGCGGGACAGGGTCGAAAAACTGTTTTTT.

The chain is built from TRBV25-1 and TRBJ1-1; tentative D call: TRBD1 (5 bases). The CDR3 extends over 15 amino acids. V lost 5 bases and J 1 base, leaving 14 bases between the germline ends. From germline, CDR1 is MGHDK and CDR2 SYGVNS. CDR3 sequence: CASSWQGRTNTEAFF. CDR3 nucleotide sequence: TGTGCCAGCAGTTGGCAGGGACGGACGAACACTGAAGCTTTCTTT.

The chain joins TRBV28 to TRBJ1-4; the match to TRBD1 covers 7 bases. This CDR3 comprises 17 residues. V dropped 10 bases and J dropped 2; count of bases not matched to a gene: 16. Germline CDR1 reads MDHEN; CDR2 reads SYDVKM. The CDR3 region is CATRPSHRQGTNEKLFF. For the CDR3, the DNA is TGTGCCACCCGACCGTCTCATAGACAGGGCACTAATGAAAAACTGTTTTTT.

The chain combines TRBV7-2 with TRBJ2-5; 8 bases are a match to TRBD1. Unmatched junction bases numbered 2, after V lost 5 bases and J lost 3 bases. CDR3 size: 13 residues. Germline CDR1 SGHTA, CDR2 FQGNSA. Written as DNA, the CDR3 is TGTGCCAGCAGCATGACAGGGGAAGAGACCCAGTACTTC. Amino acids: CASSMTGEETQYF. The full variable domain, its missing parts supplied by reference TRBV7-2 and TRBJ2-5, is GAGVSQSPSNKVTEKGKDVELRCDPISGHTALYWYRQSLGQGLEFLIYFQGNSAPDKSGLPSDRFSAERTGGSVSTLTIQRTQQEDSAVYLCASSMTGEETQYFGPGTRLLVL.

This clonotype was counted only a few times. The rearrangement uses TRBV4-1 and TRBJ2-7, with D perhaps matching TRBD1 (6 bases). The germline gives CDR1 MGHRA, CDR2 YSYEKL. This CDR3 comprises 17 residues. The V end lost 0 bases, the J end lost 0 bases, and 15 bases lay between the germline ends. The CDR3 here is CASSQDRMVDSSYEQYF. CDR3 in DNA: TGCGCCAGCAGCCAAGATAGGATGGTGGACAGCTCCTACGAGCAGTACTTC.

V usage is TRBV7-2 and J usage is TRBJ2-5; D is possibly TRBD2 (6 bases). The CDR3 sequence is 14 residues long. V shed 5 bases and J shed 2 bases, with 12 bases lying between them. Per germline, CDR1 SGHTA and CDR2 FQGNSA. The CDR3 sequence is CASSLNGGQETQYF. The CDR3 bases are TGTGCCAGCAGCCTTAATGGGGGGCAAGAGACCCAGTACTTC. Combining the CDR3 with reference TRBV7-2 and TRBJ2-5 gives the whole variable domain GAGVSQSPSNKVTEKGKDVELRCDPISGHTALYWYRQSLGQGLEFLIYFQGNSAPDKSGLPSDRFSAERTGGSVSTLTIQRTQQEDSAVYLCASSLNGGQETQYFGPGTRLLVL.